The 18 T cell receptor beta chains below were found in one sample sequenced in a study of shared clonotypes between healthy human individuals (dated by TCRdb to 2019 to 2021). CD8 naive samples were obtained by positive selection for CCR7 among CD45RO-negative cells, yielding a CD45RA+CCR7+ population from which TemRA cells were excluded. Library prep was done by the immunoSEQ multiplex PCR assay. In its TCRdb copy, this immuneACCESS table keeps in-frame sequences only and misses some clones. Where compared with another copy, unresolved V genes explain less than half of these, and the others have no known cause. The sample has roughly 2,000,000 clones on record, roughly 95% of them singletons. The ten largest account for around 1.7% of the sample. Material: naive CD8+ T cells from PBMCs. The cell subset or site tag for this specimen amounts to: CD45RA+CCR7+. The source of these receptors is a young man in good health. Some clones in this sample may be carry-over from other donors' samples.

V gene TRBV28 combines with J gene TRBJ1-4; maybe TRBD1 (5 bases). Trimming cost V 8 bases and J 8 bases, with 12 bases left between them. Germline CDR1 MDHEN, CDR2 SYDVKM. The CDR3 runs 12 residues. DNA of the CDR3: TGTGCCAGCGAGCAGGGAAGGGAAAAACTGTTTTTT. It translates to CASEQGREKLFF.

The rearrangement uses TRBV28 and TRBJ2-7, with a possible D match to TRBD1 (5 bases). V gave up 10 bases and J gave up 3 bases, with 16 bases separating them. The CDR3 contains 13 residues. From germline, CDR1 is MDHEN and CDR2 SYDVKM. DNA for the CDR3: TGTGCCATACAAGACAAAAGGGGCTACGAGCAGTACTTC. It encodes CAIQDKRGYEQYF.

The V and J genes are TRBV6-5 and TRBJ2-1; no clear D gene. CDR3 length: 15 amino acids. The V and J ends lost 6 bases and 4 bases respectively, with 16 bases between them. From germline, CDR1 is MNHEY and CDR2 SVGAGI. The CDR3 sequence is CASSAGRRGYNEQFF. CDR3 in DNA: TGTGCCAGCAGCGCCGGGCGCCGTGGATACAATGAGCAGTTCTTC.

This clone was recorded only once. Within the sample, other DNA sequences also encode this same CDR3. The rearrangement links TRBV6-5 to TRBJ2-5; TRBD1 or TRBD2 may be the D gene (5 bases each). The V end was cut by 0 bases, the J end by 4 bases, with 9 bases between. This CDR3 contains 14 residues. Germline V gene sequence: CDR1 MNHEY, CDR2 SVGAGI. The CDR3 protein is CASSYSRGPETQYF. As DNA, the CDR3 is TGTGCCAGCAGTTACTCCCGGGGCCCAGAGACCCAGTACTTC.

The chain uses TRBV4-1 and TRBJ1-5, with D perhaps matching TRBD1 (6 bases). Germline loops: CDR1 MGHRA, CDR2 YSYEKL. The CDR3 is 16 residues long. The germline V and J ends were trimmed by 1 base and 3 bases, with 13 bases remaining between them. The CDR3, as DNA: TGCGCCAGCAGCCAAGCCCCGACAGGCCCCAATCAGCCCCAGCATTTT. It codes for CASSQAPTGPNQPQHF.

This clone has only a few counts. The CDR3 DNA is TGTGCCAGCAGTGAAGCACGGCCCCTGGGCGAGCAGTACTTC. Amino acids: CASSEARPLGEQYF. The V call is TRBV6-1, the J call TRBJ2-7; no firm D call. Germline V lookup: CDR1 MNHNS, CDR2 SASEGT. The CDR3 totals 14 residues. Trimming left V 0 bases short and J 6 bases short, with 12 bases between.

The V call is TRBV9, the J call TRBJ2-7; the match to TRBD2 covers 7 bases. The V and J ends lost 3 bases and 2 bases, in that order; junction bases with no gene match: 5. CDR1 and CDR2 (germline): SGDLS, YYNGEE. CDR3 length: 14 residues. CDR3 sequence (DNA): TGTGCCAGCAGCGCGGCTAGCGGAGCCTACGAGCAGTACTTC. This encodes CASSAASGAYEQYF.

This chain joins TRBV27 and TRBJ2-3; a weak D match, TRBD2 (5 bases). The CDR3 is 17 amino acids. With 3 bases removed from V and 6 bases from J, the gap between germline ends came to 22 bases. Germline V gene sequence: CDR1 MNHEY, CDR2 SMNVEV (reference sequence). The CDR3 is CASSLERTHGTQDTQYF. As DNA, the CDR3 is TGTGCCAGCAGTTTGGAGAGGACTCATGGTACACAGGATACGCAGTATTTT.

This chain connects TRBV27 to TRBJ2-7; D not certain. CDR1 is MNHEY, CDR2 SMNVEV, per germline (reference sequence). Trimming removed 6 bases from V and 0 bases from J, with 12 bases in between. The CDR3 is 14 amino acids. CDR3 residues: CASSHARRSYEQYF. CDR3 nucleotides: TGTGCCAGCAGCCACGCCCGCCGCTCCTACGAGCAGTACTTC.

The chain recombines TRBV11-2 with TRBJ1-2, with a tentative D call TRBD1 (5 bases). The CDR3 spans 16 residues. V was shortened by 5 bases and J by 2 bases, with 18 bases between the two germline ends. The V gene's germline CDR1 is SGHAT and CDR2 FQNNGV. In DNA form, the CDR3 reads TGTGCCAGCAGCCCTCCTGACAGAGGACCCAACTATGGCTACACCTTC. This gives the protein CASSPPDRGPNYGYTF.

The chain employs TRBV15 and TRBJ2-2; the D call may be TRBD1 or TRBD2 (6 bases each). V was shortened by 5 bases and J by 7 bases, with 11 bases between the two germline ends. Per germline, CDR1 LNHNV and CDR2 YYDKDF (reference sequence). The CDR3 is 13 amino acids. As DNA, the CDR3 is TGTGCCACCAGCGGAGGGACACACGGGGAGCTGTTTTTT. This encodes CATSGGTHGELFF. Looking up the rest from reference TRBV15 and TRBJ2-2 gives the full variable domain: DAMVIQNPRYQVTQFGKPVTLSCSQTLNHNVMYWYQQKSSQAPKLLFHYYDKDFNNEADTPDNFQSRRPNTSFCFLDIRSPGLGDTAMYLCATSGGTHGELFFGEGSRLTVL.

In nucleotides, the CDR3 is TGTGCCAGCAGCACGGGACTAGAGGTCTACAATGAGCAGTTCTTC. Translated: CASSTGLEVYNEQFF. The gene calls are TRBV7-9 and TRBJ2-1; 8 bases match TRBD2. Germline V gene data show CDR1 as SEHNR and CDR2 as FQNEAQ (reference sequence). CDR3 length equals 15 residues. V shed 5 bases and J 3 bases; nucleotides not matched to a gene: 6. Drawing the rest from reference TRBV7-9 and TRBJ2-1, the complete variable domain is DTGVSQNPRHKITKRGQNVTFRCDPISEHNRLYWYRQTLGQGPEFLTYFQNEAQLEKSRLLSDRFSAERPKGSFSTLEIQRTEQGDSAMYLCASSTGLEVYNEQFFGPGTRLTVL.

V gene TRBV9 combines with J gene TRBJ2-6; D is possibly TRBD2 (5 bases). Germline CDR1 and CDR2: SGDLS and YYNGEE. The V end was cut by 4 bases, the J end by 2 bases, with 13 bases between. CDR3 length: 16 amino acids. The CDR3 nucleotides are TGTGCCAGCAGCCCAACCCGGGGAACTGGGGCCAACGTCCTGACTTTC. Its translation is CASSPTRGTGANVLTF. Full variable domain (rest looked up from reference TRBV9 and TRBJ2-6): DSGVTQTPKHLITATGQRVTLRCSPRSGDLSVYWYQQSLDQGLQFLIQYYNGEERAKGNILERFSAQQFPDLHSELNLSSLELGDSALYFCASSPTRGTGANVLTFGAGSRLTVL.

The CDR3 protein is CASSPTGERHQPQHF. The DNA of the CDR3 is TGTGCCAGCAGCCCAACAGGGGAGAGACATCAGCCCCAGCATTTT. The chain uses TRBV7-9 and TRBJ1-5; 7 bases map to TRBD1. The CDR3 runs 15 residues. Unmatched junction bases numbered 9, after V lost 5 bases and J lost 5 bases. Germline V gene data show CDR1 as SEHNR and CDR2 as FQNEAQ (reference sequence). The whole variable domain, remainder taken from reference TRBV7-9 and TRBJ1-5, is DTGVSQNPRHKITKRGQNVTFRCDPISEHNRLYWYRQTLGQGPEFLTYFQNEAQLEKSRLLSDRFSAERPKGSFSTLEIQRTEQGDSAMYLCASSPTGERHQPQHFGDGTRLSIL.

This chain joins TRBV28 and TRBJ2-7; 7 positions match TRBD2. J was trimmed by 5 bases and V by 3 bases; bases with no gene match: 4. The germline V gene has CDR1 MDHEN and CDR2 SYDVKM. This CDR3 spans 13 amino acids. The CDR3 DNA sequence: TGTGCCAGCAGTTTCCGGGGGGTCAACGAGCAGTACTTC. Translating it yields CASSFRGVNEQYF.

The chain links TRBV10-2 to TRBJ2-1, with 7 bases fitting TRBD2. The germline gives CDR1 WSHSY, CDR2 SAAADI. Trimming at V came to 8 bases and at J to 0 bases, leaving 4 bases not matched to a gene. The CDR3 runs 14 residues. This CDR3 reads CASGLAVSYNEQFF. CDR3 in DNA: TGCGCCAGCGGTCTAGCGGTCTCCTACAATGAGCAGTTCTTC.

The chain carries TRBV27 and TRBJ1-1; D remains unclear. V lost 3 bases and J 1 base, leaving 9 bases between the germline ends. The CDR3 covers 14 residues. The germline CDR1 and CDR2 sequences are MNHEY and SMNVEV (reference sequence). The CDR3 protein is CASSFNWENTEAFF. CDR3 coding DNA: TGTGCCAGCAGTTTCAACTGGGAGAACACTGAAGCTTTCTTT.

The V and J genes are TRBV29-1 and TRBJ1-2, with 7 bases identical to TRBD1. The CDR3 sequence is 14 residues long. The germline CDR1 and CDR2 sequences are SQVTM and ANQGSEA. V dropped 8 bases and J dropped 0; count of bases not matched to a gene: 9. CDR3 in DNA: TGCAGCTTCCCAGACAGGGAAGCTAACTATGGCTACACCTTC. Protein: CSFPDREANYGYTF. Combining the CDR3 with reference TRBV29-1 and TRBJ1-2 gives the whole variable domain SAVISQKPSRDICQRGTSLTIQCQVDSQVTMMFWYRQQPGQSLTLIATANQGSEATYESGFVIDKFPISRPNLTFSTLTVSNMSPEDSSIYLCSFPDREANYGYTFGSGTRLTVV.